The 4 T cell receptor beta chains below come from one sample, sequenced in a study of cytomegalovirus exposure and HLA in healthy donors. The study ran its PCR with 60 Vbeta and 13 Jbeta primers. The method was immunoSEQ multiplex PCR; TCRdb's version includes in-frame clones alone and lacks a portion of them. The sample shows about 120,000 clones, 74% of them seen only once. The material sequenced was PBMCs. These receptors all come from a woman aged 40 to 50 in good health and CMV-seropositive.

The chain joins TRBV6-5 to TRBJ1-1, with D tentatively TRBD1 (5 bases). The CDR3 consists of 15 residues. CDR1 and CDR2 (germline): MNHEY, SVGAGI. V was clipped by 7 bases and J by 0 bases, with 15 bases between them. CDR3 in amino acids: CASNRGDFMNTEAFF. CDR3 coding DNA: TGTGCCAGCAACCGTGGGGACTTTATGAACACTGAAGCTTTCTTT.

V and J are TRBV5-8 and TRBJ2-5; TRBD2 aligns across 8 bases. This CDR3 contains 15 residues. Per germline, CDR1 SGHTS and CDR2 YDEGEE. After removal of 4 bases from V and 1 base from J, the junction contained 6 bases not matched to a gene. CDR3 sequence: CASSKGSGAQETQYF. CDR3 sequence (DNA): TGTGCCAGCAGCAAGGGTAGCGGGGCCCAAGAGACCCAGTACTTC.

This clone was found a few times. The V and J genes are TRBV30 and TRBJ2-7; 9 bases are shared with TRBD2. The germline V gene has CDR1 GTSNPN and CDR2 SVGIG (reference sequence). V lost 3 bases and J lost 5; bases outside the gene matches: 5. This CDR3 region has 13 residues. The CDR3 DNA follows: TGTGCCTGGAGATGGTCTAGCGGGGACGAGCAGTACTTC. This translates into CAWRWSSGDEQYF. Complete variable domain (other parts from reference TRBV30 and TRBJ2-7): SQTIHQWPATLVQPVGSPLSLECTVEGTSNPNLYWYRQAAGRGLQLLFYSVGIGQISSEVPQNLSASRPQDRQFILSSKKLLLSDSGFYLCAWRWSSGDEQYFGPGTRLTVT.

The CDR3 here is CASSSQGLLANEKLFF. DNA of the CDR3: TGTGCCAGCAGCTCCCAGGGATTGCTGGCTAATGAAAAACTGTTTTTT. The chain couples TRBV7-2 to TRBJ1-4; tentatively, D is TRBD1 (5 bases). The V end was cut by 4 bases, the J end by 3 bases, with 15 bases between. Germline CDR1 SGHTA, CDR2 FQGNSA. CDR3 size: 16 residues.